One sample yielded the 28 T cell receptor beta chains listed below, sequenced in a study of cytomegalovirus exposure and HLA in healthy donors. Amplification used 60 Vbeta primers and 13 Jbeta primers. Using immunoSEQ multiplex PCR, the repertoire was profiled, and TCRdb retains in-frame clones only, with some absent. The sample includes approximately 150,000 clones, roughly 75% seen only once; the top ten take about 11%. The source material was PBMCs. The source of these receptors is a man between 18 and 35 years old in good health and CMV-seropositive.

The chain combines TRBV9 with TRBJ2-1; 10 positions match TRBD2. This CDR3 has 17 amino acids. Germline V gene lookup returns CDR1 SGDLS and CDR2 YYNGEE. The trim removed 1 base at V and 9 bases at J, leaving 13 bases unmatched. The CDR3 here is CASSVSSRAGGPSEQFF. Written as DNA, the CDR3 is TGTGCCAGCAGCGTAAGTAGTCGAGCGGGAGGGCCAAGTGAGCAGTTCTTC.

This clone has just a few counts. In nucleotides, the CDR3 is TGTGCCAGCAGCCGCTCGACAGCCGATACGCAGTATTTT. This encodes CASSRSTADTQYF. The V gene is TRBV14, the J gene TRBJ2-3, with D tentatively TRBD1 (5 bases). There are 13 residues in the CDR3. Trimming left V 4 bases short and J 6 bases short, with 11 bases between. The germline CDR1 and CDR2 sequences are SGHDN and FVKESK.

The chain recombines TRBV15 with TRBJ2-7, with D tentatively TRBD1 (5 bases). CDR3 length: 15 residues. Trimming shortened V by 0 bases and J by 1 base, and 10 bases separated the two germline ends. The germline CDR1 and CDR2 sequences are LNHNV and YYDKDF (reference sequence). The CDR3 DNA reads TGTGCCACCAGCAGAGATTACAGGCTATCCTACGAGCAGTACTTC. This sequence encodes CATSRDYRLSYEQYF. The full variable domain, rest sourced from reference TRBV15 and TRBJ2-7, is DAMVIQNPRYQVTQFGKPVTLSCSQTLNHNVMYWYQQKSSQAPKLLFHYYDKDFNNEADTPDNFQSRRPNTSFCFLDIRSPGLGDTAMYLCATSRDYRLSYEQYFGPGTRLTVT.

Only a few counts were recorded for this clone. The J gene is TRBJ2-1, the V gene TRBV30, with a possible D match to TRBD2 (5 bases). The CDR3 runs 15 residues. Germline-derived CDR1 and CDR2 are GTSNPN and SVGIG (reference sequence). V lost 2 bases to trimming and J lost 10 bases, with 21 bases between them. The DNA of the CDR3 is TGTGCCTGGAGTACCCGCCCCGGGATAGCAGTAGAGCAGTTCTTC. Amino acid sequence: CAWSTRPGIAVEQFF.

The J gene is TRBJ2-5, the V gene TRBV18; 10 nucleotides match TRBD2. The CDR3 extends over 16 amino acids. Per the germline V gene, CDR1 is KGHSH and CDR2 is LQKENI. V trimming: 4 bases; J trimming: 4 bases; junction bases outside the gene matches: 9. CDR3 in amino acids: CASSQQTSGLGETQYF. The CDR3 region has the DNA TGTGCCAGCTCACAGCAGACTAGCGGGCTAGGAGAGACCCAGTACTTC.

V and J are TRBV19 and TRBJ1-2; D is unresolved. Per the germline V gene, CDR1 is LNHDA and CDR2 is SQIVND (reference sequence). Trimming removed 7 bases from V and 1 base from J, with 7 bases in between. The CDR3 is 12 residues long. CDR3 region: CASKQFNYGYTF. DNA for the CDR3: TGTGCCAGTAAACAGTTTAACTATGGCTACACCTTC.

The V gene is TRBV7-8, the J gene TRBJ1-1, with D perhaps TRBD1 (6 bases). Germline loops: CDR1 SGHVS, CDR2 FQNEAQ. The V gene lost 7 bases and the J gene lost 5 bases, with 17 bases spanning the gap. The CDR3 extends over 14 amino acids. The CDR3 DNA follows: TGTGCCAGCACCAGTTGGGGGGGGCGAACTGAAGCTTTCTTT. This translates into CASTSWGGRTEAFF.

V gene TRBV28 combines with J gene TRBJ2-7; no firm D call. Trimming removed 6 bases at V and 4 bases at J, with 22 bases between. CDR1 and CDR2 (germline): MDHEN, SYDVKM. This CDR3 contains 16 residues. The CDR3 reads CASRVSNLRHEYEQYF. CDR3 nucleotides: TGTGCCAGCAGAGTAAGTAATTTGAGACATGAATACGAGCAGTACTTC. Combining the CDR3 with reference TRBV28 and TRBJ2-7 gives the whole variable domain DVKVTQSSRYLVKRTGEKVFLECVQDMDHENMFWYRQDPGLGLRLIYFSYDVKMKEKGDIPEGYSVSREKKERFSLILESASTNQTSMYLCASRVSNLRHEYEQYFGPGTRLTVT.

This clone showed up just a few times. This rearrangement joins TRBV11-2 to TRBJ2-7; D not certain. CDR3 length equals 12 residues. Trimming cost V 4 bases and J 3 bases, with 7 bases left between them. Germline lookup yields CDR1 SGHAT and CDR2 FQNNGV. The CDR3 loop is CASSSQNYEQYF. The CDR3 DNA follows: TGTGCCAGCAGCTCACAAAACTACGAGCAGTACTTC.

The chain joins TRBV14 to TRBJ2-7; 8 nucleotides line up with TRBD2. CDR3 length equals 17 residues. Trimming cost V 0 bases and J 4 bases; bases outside gene matches: 11. Germline V lookup: CDR1 SGHDN, CDR2 FVKESK. DNA for the CDR3: TGTGCCAGCAGCCAAGATCGCGGCATAGCGGGATTTTACGAGCAGTACTTC. The encoded protein is CASSQDRGIAGFYEQYF.

The V call is TRBV30, the J call TRBJ2-7; D is perhaps TRBD2 (7 bases). Germline loops: CDR1 GTSNPN, CDR2 SVGIG (reference sequence). The CDR3 contains 14 residues. V was pared by 7 bases and J by 1 base, with 17 bases between. CDR3 nucleotide sequence: TGTGCCTTGGGGGGGCACAGGGTATCCTACGAGCAGTACTTC. It yields the protein CALGGHRVSYEQYF.

This clone was picked up one time. V usage is TRBV5-7 and J usage is TRBJ2-5; 10 positions agree with TRBD1. TRBV5-7 is noted as an ORF with a role that remains uncertain. There are 16 residues in the CDR3. The junction had 13 bases not matched to a gene; V was cut back by 7 bases and J by 4 bases. The CDR3 is CASDRNNRDRGETQYF. The DNA for the CDR3 is TGTGCCAGCGACCGGAATAACCGGGACAGGGGAGAGACCCAGTACTTC.

This clone was seen only a few times. V and J are TRBV4-1 and TRBJ2-5; weak D call: TRBD1 (6 bases). Germline V gene lookup returns CDR1 MGHRA and CDR2 YSYEKL. V was pared by 1 base and J by 4 bases, with 13 bases between. The CDR3 is 15 amino acids. The CDR3 bases are TGCGCCAGCAGCCAAGTTGGTGGGGGCGGAGAGACCCAGTACTTC. Protein: CASSQVGGGGETQYF.

This sequence joins TRBV7-9 and TRBJ2-7, with 7 bases fitting TRBD2. This CDR3 contains 15 residues. Germline V gene sequence: CDR1 SEHNR, CDR2 FQNEAQ (reference sequence). Trimming cost V 2 bases and J 2 bases; bases outside gene matches: 6. CDR3 in amino acids: CASSLSTSWPYEQYF. The CDR3 bases are TGTGCCAGCAGCTTATCGACTAGCTGGCCCTACGAGCAGTACTTC.

In this sample, this clone turned up a few times. The chain has TRBV4-2 and TRBJ2-5, with TRBD2 matching over 12 bases. The CDR3 loop spans 18 amino acids. V shed 2 bases, J shed 5 bases, and the junction held 12 bases outside the gene matches. CDR1 is LGHNA, CDR2 YNFKEQ, per germline. As DNA, the CDR3 is TGTGCCAGCAGCCAACGGGGTGGACTAGCGGGGCCAGGGGAGACCCAGTACTTC. Protein sequence: CASSQRGGLAGPGETQYF.

This chain joins TRBV18 and TRBJ2-1; D may be TRBD2 (5 bases). This CDR3 is 15 amino acids long. V shed 5 bases and J shed 0 bases, with 11 bases lying between them. Germline CDR1 reads KGHSH; CDR2 reads LQKENI. The CDR3 DNA sequence: TGTGCCAGCTCATCCCAGCGGAGCTCCTACAATGAGCAGTTCTTC. Protein sequence: CASSSQRSSYNEQFF.

The rearrangement links TRBV19 to TRBJ1-4; D remains unclear. CDR1 is LNHDA and CDR2 is SQIVND in the germline V gene (reference sequence). Trimming cost V 4 bases and J 0 bases, with 9 bases left between them. CDR3 length: 15 residues. The DNA of the CDR3 is TGTGCCAGTAGTAAGAACTCTGCAACTAATGAAAAACTGTTTTTT. This translates into CASSKNSATNEKLFF. The full variable domain, with the rest looked up from reference TRBV19 and TRBJ1-4, is DGGITQSPKYLFRKEGQNVTLSCEQNLNHDAMYWYRQDPGQGLRLIYYSQIVNDFQKGDIAEGYSVSREKKESFPLTVTSAQKNPTAFYLCASSKNSATNEKLFFGSGTQLSVL.

The J gene is TRBJ2-3, the V gene TRBV6-5, with 7 bases fitting TRBD1. J was trimmed by 3 bases and V by 6 bases; bases with no gene match: 9. The CDR3 is made up of 15 amino acids. The germline gives CDR1 MNHEY, CDR2 SVGAGI. The CDR3 nucleotides are TGTGCCAGCAGAGCTCTGACAGGGATAACAGATACGCAGTATTTT. Residues: CASRALTGITDTQYF.

The V and J genes are TRBV7-3 and TRBJ2-3, with 8 bases matching TRBD1. The CDR3 sequence is 14 residues long. After removal of 6 bases from V and 2 bases from J, the junction contained 4 bases not matched to a gene. The germline V gene encodes CDR1 SGHTA and CDR2 FQGTGA. In nucleotides, the CDR3 is TGTGCCAGCAGTCCGGACAGGGTCACAGATACGCAGTATTTT. Its protein is CASSPDRVTDTQYF.

This chain uses TRBV14 with TRBJ2-7; a weak D match, TRBD1 (6 bases). The CDR3 length is 14 residues. Looked up from germline, CDR1 is SGHDN and CDR2 is FVKESK. V lost 3 bases to trimming and J lost 4 bases, with 13 bases between them. CDR3 protein: CASSHGQGTYEQYF. The DNA for the CDR3 is TGTGCCAGCAGCCATGGGCAGGGGACGTACGAGCAGTACTTC.

In its sample, this clone was seen a few times. This sequence joins TRBV19 and TRBJ1-1, with D perhaps matching TRBD1 (5 bases). The CDR3 extends over 15 amino acids. Germline loops: CDR1 LNHDA, CDR2 SQIVND (reference sequence). V lost 6 bases and J lost 2, with 16 bases in between. The CDR3 here is CASRYRGHLNTEAFF. CDR3 DNA sequence: TGTGCCAGTAGGTATAGAGGACACCTTAACACTGAAGCTTTCTTT.

This chain uses TRBV2 with TRBJ2-1; D is undetermined. The germline gives CDR1 SNHLY, CDR2 FYNNEI. This CDR3 is 11 amino acids long. V was shortened by 4 bases and J by 8 bases, with 6 bases between the two germline ends. This CDR3 reads CASSAPYEQFF. CDR3 bases: TGTGCCAGCAGTGCCCCCTATGAGCAGTTCTTC.

The V gene is TRBV4-1, the J gene TRBJ1-2; 7 bases are a match to TRBD1. The V and J ends lost 0 bases and 8 bases, in that order; junction bases with no gene match: 3. There are 13 residues in the CDR3. From germline, CDR1 is MGHRA and CDR2 YSYEKL. The CDR3 nucleotides read TGCGCCAGCAGCCAAGAAGGGGGCGGGGGCTACACCTTC. It yields the protein CASSQEGGGGYTF.

In regard to this clone: Other DNA variants within this sample encode the same CDR3. Here the CDR3 reads CAWSRQGNQPQHF. CDR3 sequence (DNA): TGTGCCTGGAGTAGGCAGGGCAATCAGCCCCAGCATTTT. This rearrangement joins TRBV30 to TRBJ1-5; D call uncertain. The CDR3 is 13 residues long. Between the trimmed V and J ends, which lost 2 bases and 2 bases, there was a span of 7 bases. In germline, CDR1 is GTSNPN, CDR2 SVGIG (reference sequence).

The rearrangement joins TRBV27 to TRBJ1-2; 7 bases map to TRBD1. CDR3 length: 16 amino acids. Per the germline V gene, CDR1 is MNHEY and CDR2 is SMNVEV (reference sequence). The ends lost 0 bases at V and 4 bases at J; junction bases unmatched: 8. CDR3 in amino acids: CASSLSNRGLSYGYTF. The CDR3 nucleotides are TGTGCCAGCAGTTTATCGAACAGGGGCCTTTCCTATGGCTACACCTTC.

This clone occurred a few times. The J gene is TRBJ2-3, the V gene TRBV7-9; 8 nucleotides match TRBD2. The CDR3 covers 14 residues. After removal of 6 bases from V and 1 base from J, the junction contained 3 bases not matched to a gene. From germline, CDR1 is SEHNR and CDR2 FQNEAQ (reference sequence). For the CDR3, the DNA is TGTGCCAGCAGACCGGGAGGGGGCACAGATACGCAGTATTTT. This gives the protein CASRPGGGTDTQYF.

The rearrangement links TRBV4-2 to TRBJ2-4; weak D call: TRBD2 (6 bases). Germline-derived CDR1 and CDR2 are LGHNA and YNFKEQ. This CDR3 is built from 14 residues. Deletions cut 4 bases from V and 7 bases from J, with 14 bases between. The DNA for the CDR3 is TGTGCCAGCAGCCTCGACGGGGGTAGGAACATTCAGTACTTC. Translated, it gives CASSLDGGRNIQYF.

The rearrangement uses TRBV4-1 and TRBJ2-1; 11 bases are shared with TRBD2. The CDR3 extends over 16 amino acids. Germline CDR1 is MGHRA and CDR2 is YSYEKL. After removal of 2 bases from V and 3 bases from J, the junction contained 3 bases not matched to a gene. The CDR3 DNA follows: TGCGCCAGCAGCCAAAAGGGACTAGCGGACTACAATGAGCAGTTCTTC. It specifies CASSQKGLADYNEQFF.